The 17 T cell receptor beta chains below were found in one sample sequenced in a study of T-cell memory formation after mild COVID-19 (dated by TCRdb to the early 2020s). The library relied on 5' RACE. The sequencer was an Illumina NovaSeq 6000. Through fastp at Q25 and MiXCR, TCRdb rebuilt clones from the public reads, retaining in-frame beta chains. Each entry merges the rows of one CDR3 protein and shows their most common DNA and genes. The sample table contains about 310,000 distinct CDR3 sequences; only one count was recorded for roughly 19% of them. The ten largest clones take up over 20% of the sample. Sequenced: PBMCs or a T cell subset sorted from them (not recorded which). Receptors were obtained from a man aged 18 to 30 who had mild COVID-19 (a few samples of this study predate the infection). The sample titles of this study are shuffled in the database, so cell type and time point are left out; the donor was told from shared clones.

This clonotype was seen a few times. This chain links TRBV5-5 with TRBJ2-5, with 9 bases identical to TRBD2. Trimming took 6 bases from V and 2 from J; bases not matched to a gene: 17. The CDR3 loop spans 18 amino acids. The germline gives CDR1 SGHKS, CDR2 YYEKEE (reference sequence). DNA for the CDR3: TGTGCCAGCACCAGGAGGTCTAGCGGGGATTATGATCAAGAGACCCAGTACTTC. This sequence encodes CASTRRSSGDYDQETQYF.

This clonotype showed up just a few times. V gene TRBV4-1 combines with J gene TRBJ2-1, with D possibly matching TRBD2 (6 bases). The length of the CDR3 is 12 residues. Germline CDR1 and CDR2: MGHRA and YSYEKL. The V end lost 0 bases, the J end lost 13 bases, and 10 bases lay between the germline ends. The CDR3 sequence: CASSQDRLGQFF. The CDR3 nucleotides are TGCGCCAGCAGCCAAGATAGACTAGGCCAGTTCTTC.

At least ten counts were recorded for this clonotype. This chain joins TRBV6-8 and TRBJ1-1; D remains ambiguous. Trimming took off 6 bases at V and 3 bases at J, with 5 bases between the two ends. The CDR3 loop spans 11 amino acids. In germline, CDR1 is MNHGY, CDR2 SAAAGT. DNA of the CDR3: TGTGCCAGCAGCAGCGACACTGAAGCTTTCTTT. Protein sequence: CASSSDTEAFF.

The genes are TRBV5-1 and TRBJ2-5; D not certain. The length of the CDR3 is 14 residues. The V gene lost 1 base and the J gene lost 5 bases, with 12 bases spanning the gap. Germline-derived CDR1 and CDR2 are SGHRS and YFSETQ. The CDR3: CASSLRGVTETQYF. CDR3 coding DNA: TGCGCCAGCAGCTTGCGTGGGGTAACCGAGACCCAGTACTTC.

J is TRBJ1-4 and V is TRBV12-3 or TRBV12-4; tentatively, D is TRBD1 (6 bases). V was trimmed by 5 bases and J by 0 bases, leaving 10 bases between them. CDR3 size: 15 residues. The CDR3 nucleotides read TGTGCCAGCAGTCAACACAGGGCAACTAATGAAAAACTGTTTTTT. Residues: CASSQHRATNEKLFF.

The chain combines TRBV10-3 with TRBJ1-5, with 7 bases matching TRBD1. CDR1 and CDR2 from the germline V gene are ENHRY and SYGVKD. The CDR3 spans 13 residues. V shed 7 bases and J 7 bases; nucleotides not matched to a gene: 7. CDR3 amino acids: CAITPGGGQPQHF. CDR3 sequence (DNA): TGTGCCATCACCCCAGGGGGAGGACAGCCCCAGCATTTT.

The rearrangement links TRBV5-1 to TRBJ2-3; 10 bases agree with TRBD2. After removal of 0 bases from V and 7 bases from J, the junction contained 11 bases not matched to a gene. This CDR3 contains 17 residues. From germline, CDR1 is SGHRS and CDR2 YFSETQ. The CDR3 reads CASSLAASGGRVNTQYF. The CDR3 DNA is TGCGCCAGCAGCTTGGCCGCTAGCGGGGGCCGAGTGAATACGCAGTATTTT. The whole variable domain, filled in from reference TRBV5-1 and TRBJ2-3, reads KAGVTQTPRYLIKTRGQQVTLSCSPISGHRSVSWYQQTPGQGLQFLFEYFSETQRNKGNFPGRFSGRQFSNSRSEMNVSTLELGDSALYLCASSLAASGGRVNTQYFGPGTRLTVL.

This clonotype was recorded many times. The J gene is TRBJ1-6, the V gene TRBV20-1; 8 bases agree with TRBD1. V trimming: 6 bases; J trimming: 9 bases; junction bases outside the gene matches: 7. The V gene's germline CDR1 is DFQATT and CDR2 SNEGSKA (reference sequence). The CDR3 is made up of 13 amino acids. CDR3 sequence (DNA): TGCAGTGCCCCGCCAGGGGGCGGTTCACCCCTCCACTTT. Its protein is CSAPPGGGSPLHF.

The sample holds a few counts of this clonotype. The chain recombines TRBV6-5 with TRBJ1-6; a weak D match, TRBD1 (6 bases). The V gene's germline CDR1 is MNHEY and CDR2 SVGAGI. The CDR3 loop spans 12 amino acids. Deletions cut 5 bases from V and 10 bases from J, with 9 bases between. The CDR3 bases are TGTGCCAGCAGTACGGGGGGCTCACCCCTCCACTTT. Amino acid sequence: CASSTGGSPLHF.

The chain links TRBV18 to TRBJ2-2; weak D call: TRBD2 (5 bases). V was shortened by 1 base and J by 5 bases, with 17 bases between the two germline ends. Germline V gene data show CDR1 as KGHSH and CDR2 as LQKENI. This CDR3 has 17 residues. CDR3 amino acids: CASSPLLGSSRTGELFF. For the CDR3, the DNA is TGTGCCAGCTCACCACTGCTGGGGAGTAGTAGGACCGGGGAGCTGTTTTTT.

This clonotype was recorded a few times. The chain couples TRBV20-1 to TRBJ2-3, with D uncertain. V dropped 1 base and J dropped 8 bases, with 10 bases sitting between them. CDR3 length: 12 amino acids. CDR1 and CDR2 (germline): DFQATT, SNEGSKA (reference sequence). The DNA of the CDR3 is TGCAGTGCTAGAGTCCCTCTAAGTACGCAGTATTTT. Translating it yields CSARVPLSTQYF.

The V and J genes are TRBV20-1 and TRBJ2-3, with 8 bases lining up with TRBD2. The CDR3 covers 16 residues. Germline V CDR1 and CDR2: DFQATT, SNEGSKA (reference sequence). Unmatched junction bases numbered 12, after V lost 3 bases and J lost 4 bases. In DNA form, the CDR3 reads TGCAGTGCTAGCCGGTGGGACGGGGGGGCGTCAGATACGCAGTATTTT. Translated: CSASRWDGGASDTQYF.

This clonotype was counted between two and nine times. V and J are TRBV7-9 and TRBJ2-7, with a weak D call TRBD1 (5 bases). V was cut by 6 bases and J by 3 bases, with 9 bases left in between. The CDR3 totals 12 residues. Germline CDR1 is SEHNR and CDR2 is FQNEAQ (reference sequence). DNA for the CDR3: TGTGCCAGCAGTCCGGACAACTACGAGCAGTACTTC. This codes for CASSPDNYEQYF.

This clonotype was found a few times. This sequence joins TRBV18 and TRBJ2-1, with 7 positions matching TRBD1. The CDR3 contains 14 residues. The V gene's germline CDR1 is KGHSH and CDR2 LQKENI. J was trimmed by 9 bases and V by 6 bases; bases with no gene match: 11. CDR3 sequence: CASSFTGVDGEQFF. CDR3 in DNA: TGTGCCAGCTCGTTCACAGGGGTGGATGGTGAGCAGTTCTTC.

In this sample, this clonotype turned up a few times. This rearrangement joins TRBV11-3 to TRBJ2-1, with 8 nucleotides matching TRBD1. This CDR3 is built from 15 residues. The germline CDR1 and CDR2 sequences are SGHNT and YENEEA. Trimming took 5 bases from V and 6 from J; bases not matched to a gene: 9. The CDR3 bases are TGTGCCAGCAGCCCTCAAAGAACAGGGGGCAATGAGCAGTTCTTC. This encodes CASSPQRTGGNEQFF.

This chain connects TRBV6-6 to TRBJ1-6, with D possibly matching TRBD1 (6 bases). The CDR3 is made up of 12 amino acids. With 8 bases removed from V and 7 bases from J, the gap between germline ends came to 9 bases. From germline, CDR1 is MNHNY and CDR2 SVGAGI (reference sequence). This CDR3 is CASGGGNSPLHF. As DNA, the CDR3 is TGTGCCAGCGGGGGCGGCAATTCACCCCTCCACTTT.

This chain joins TRBV20-1 and TRBJ2-3; tentative D call: TRBD2 (5 bases). The V and J ends lost 5 bases and 4 bases respectively, with 16 bases between them. The germline CDR1 and CDR2 sequences are DFQATT and SNEGSKA (reference sequence). The CDR3 is 14 residues long. The CDR3 DNA reads TGCAGTGCTCCCTCTTCGAGAGGGTCAGATACGCAGTATTTT. Translating gives CSAPSSRGSDTQYF.